These T cell receptor beta chains were read from a single sample in a study of CD8 T cells in ankylosing spondylitis. TCRdb called the 5' RACE reads again in MiXCR, with one record for every CDR3 protein. The sample includes 250,000 to 350,000 distinct CDR3 sequences, 6.5% to 10% of them seen just once. The source material was blood, either unsorted or a sorted T cell fraction (not recorded which). These receptors were taken from a male donor with ankylosing spondylitis. Each CDR3 is given with its conserved first and last residue. A D gene is named only where the DNA matches it firmly.

TRBV6-5	TRBD1	CASSYSLDRGHEQYF
TRBV4-3	.	CASSPRAGTGTGELFF
TRBV20-1	TRBD1	CSAGTGSDTQYF
TRBV7-2	TRBD2	CASSVAGGPYEQYF
TRBV5-1	TRBD2	CASRPARSGGDEQFF
TRBV27	.	CASSFNPQETQYF
TRBV10-3	.	CAISEGSRRPYEQYF
TRBV7-6	.	CASSFYRRAVTGELFF
TRBV18	.	CASSIEGGLTEAFF
TRBV20-1	TRBD1	CSAGGQGQETQYF
TRBV28	.	CASNAVGGYNEQFF
TRBV20-1	TRBD1	CSARLTGWGDTQYF
TRBV18	.	CASSPAAYEQYF
TRBV7-2	TRBD1	CASSLDRQDTQYF
TRBV3-1	.	CASRGDGTVQYF
TRBV7-9	.	CASSTDTSYEQYF
TRBV9	.	CASSVVRNTEAFF
TRBV12-3/TRBV12-4	.	CASRGGPYGYTF